The clone carrying this T cell receptor beta chain was counted between two and nine times. The antigen is not known. The data were obtained in a study of T cell responses to AZD1222 COVID-19 vaccine. Findings and limits, study-wide: Researchers report vaccine-associated CD4 TCRs spanning spike, with dominance at 160-218 and 743-854. Baseline serology detected seropositivity in only six or seven AZD1222 recipients. The sample set comprised mostly white British donors with more females, and clonal diversity was possibly underestimated.

The assay was immunoSEQ multiplex PCR, and TCRdb's table has in-frame clones only and misses some. Among some 150,000 clones listed, roughly 90% were seen once. Sequencing was performed on peripheral blood, taken 28 days after the second AZD1222 dose. The source is an adult who received the AZD1222 COVID-19 vaccine.

In DNA, the CDR3 is TGTGCCAGTAGTATAGGGAGGTTAGGGGACTGGGGGGACTTGAACACTGAAGCTTTCTTT. This codes for CASSIGRLGDWGDLNTEAFF. The chain carries TRBV19 and TRBJ1-1, with TRBD1 as a possible D gene (5 bases). CDR3 length: 20 residues. Germline CDR1 is LNHDA and CDR2 is SQIVND (reference sequence). Trimming pared 1 base from V and 0 bases from J, leaving 24 bases between.